This TCR beta chain was obtained from a study of T cell clones after liver transplantation. The method was immunoSEQ multiplex PCR; TCRdb's version includes in-frame clones alone and lacks a portion of them. Here the sample spans 65,000 to 80,000 clones, roughly 80% being singletons. With 6 bases clipped from V and 2 bases from J, the junction kept 3 bases outside the gene matches. The CDR3 length is 14 residues. Germline lookup yields CDR1 MNHEY and CDR2 SMNVEV (reference sequence). This specimen was CD4+ T cells from blood, taken before liver transplant. This TCR was sampled from a human donor who received a liver transplant. This chain connects TRBV27 to TRBJ2-7; 11 bases align to TRBD2. This chain's CDR3 is CASRVAGGPYEQYF. In DNA form, the CDR3 reads TGTGCCAGCAGAGTAGCGGGAGGGCCCTACGAGCAGTACTTC.